This paragraph reports one T cell receptor beta chain. Its antigen is unknown. Trimming cost V 5 bases and J 7 bases, with 9 bases left between them. This CDR3 spans 12 amino acids. Per the germline V gene, CDR1 is ENHRY and CDR2 is SYGVKD. This entry belongs to a study of identical twins. General study points: Interpretation of the results relied on cross-sectional statistical analysis and not on following the same donors. Insertions were reduced in abundant cord blood beta clonotypes but not in memory repertoires.

Healthy Caucasians alone served as donors. MiXCR, applied by TCRdb to the 5' RACE reads, yields one record per CDR3 protein. The repertoire includes approximately 280,000 distinct CDR3 sequences, 8% to 9% of them detected once, and about 2.1% sits in the top ten. These data were also filed under a second study, of yellow fever vaccine responses in identical twins. As that report states: Twins' vaccine T cell responses reportedly seemed partly convergent and partly personalized.

Material: memory (CD45RO+) T cells sorted from blood. The sequence came from a woman younger than 35 in good health. The gene calls are TRBV10-3 and TRBJ2-1; D is possibly TRBD1 (6 bases). Here the CDR3 DNA reads TGTGCCATCAGTACCGACAGGAATGAGCAGTTCTTC. As protein: CAISTDRNEQFF.